Here is one TCR beta chain with its context. Its antigen remains unidentified. The data belong to a study of shared clonotypes between healthy human individuals. Study-level findings and limits: Generally, naive subsets (rather than memory subsets) showed larger estimated richness. Generation probabilities were higher for clonotypes shared across all four sorted-subset donors than for unshared ones. Rarefaction curves obtained for sorted subsets showed sequencing incomplete despite large depth.

Measured with immunoSEQ multiplex PCR; TCRdb has only the in-frame clones, and not every one. This sample has around 1 million clones, with over 60% found just once. Per germline, CDR1 SGHRS and CDR2 YFSETQ. Between the trimmed V and J ends, which lost 9 bases and 1 base, there was a span of 19 bases. CDR3 length: 15 amino acids. The source material was memory CD4+ T cells sorted from blood. Sample subset: CD45RA-negative fraction. The rearrangement links TRBV5-1 to TRBJ2-5, with a weak D call TRBD2 (6 bases). This TCR came from a man aged 18-30 years in good health. As DNA, the CDR3 is TGCGCCACCCAGTCAGTTCCGGGGGTCCAAGAGACCCAGTACTTC. The encoded protein is CATQSVPGVQETQYF.